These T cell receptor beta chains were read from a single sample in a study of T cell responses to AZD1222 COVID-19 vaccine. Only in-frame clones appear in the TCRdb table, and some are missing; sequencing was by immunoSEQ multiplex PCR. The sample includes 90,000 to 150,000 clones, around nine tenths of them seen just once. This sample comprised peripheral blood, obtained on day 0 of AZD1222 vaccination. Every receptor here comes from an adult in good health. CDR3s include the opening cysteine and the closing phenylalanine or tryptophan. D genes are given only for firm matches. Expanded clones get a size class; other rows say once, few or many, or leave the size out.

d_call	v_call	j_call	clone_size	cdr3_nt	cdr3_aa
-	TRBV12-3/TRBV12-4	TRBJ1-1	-	TGTGCCAGCAAAGAGAACACTGAAGCTTTCTTT	CASKENTEAFF
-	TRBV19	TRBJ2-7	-	TGTGCCAGTAGTATAGAGGGACCCACTCCTCCCTACGAGCAGTACTTC	CASSIEGPTPPYEQYF
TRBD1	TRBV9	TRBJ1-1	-	TGTGCCAGCAGCCCCCGACAGGGTTGGAACACTGAAGCTTTCTTT	CASSPRQGWNTEAFF
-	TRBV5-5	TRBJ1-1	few	TGTGCCAGCAGCTCCCCGCGGGATGAAGCTTTCTTT	CASSSPRDEAFF
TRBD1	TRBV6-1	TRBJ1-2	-	TGTGCCAGCAGTGAAAACAGGGGTCGATCAAGCTACACCTTC	CASSENRGRSSYTF
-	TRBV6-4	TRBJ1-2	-	TGTGCCAGCAGTGACTTTACAGGGTCTAGCTACACCTTC	CASSDFTGSSYTF
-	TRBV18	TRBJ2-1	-	TGTGCCAGCTCCCCTTTAGCGGCATCCTCCTACAATGAGCAGTTCTTC	CASSPLAASSYNEQFF
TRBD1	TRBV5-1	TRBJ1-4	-	TGCGCCAGCAGCTTGCGCCCGACAGGGTTGGATGAAAAACTGTTTTTT	CASSLRPTGLDEKLFF
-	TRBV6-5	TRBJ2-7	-	TGTGCCAGCAGTTTCTATTACGAGCAGTACTTC	CASSFYYEQYF
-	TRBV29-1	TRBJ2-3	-	TGCAGCGTTGAAGATCAAGGGGATACAGGAGATACGCAGTATTTT	CSVEDQGDTGDTQYF
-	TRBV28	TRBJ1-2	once	TGTGCCAGCAGTCTGAGAATAAATGGCTACACCTTC	CASSLRINGYTF
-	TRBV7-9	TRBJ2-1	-	TGTGCCAGCAGCTTAGCCTGGGGCTACAATGAGCAGTTCTTC	CASSLAWGYNEQFF
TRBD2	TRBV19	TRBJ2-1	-	TGTGCCAGTGCCGACTCTAGCGGGAGGGCAGGGGAGCAGTTCTTC	CASADSSGRAGEQFF
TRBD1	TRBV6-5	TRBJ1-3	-	TGTGCCAGCAGTCGAGGCGGGACAGCGGGAAACACCATATATTTT	CASSRGGTAGNTIYF
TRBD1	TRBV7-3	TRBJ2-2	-	TGTGCCAGCAGCTCGGGGACAGGAGCGAACACCGGGGAGCTGTTTTTT	CASSSGTGANTGELFF
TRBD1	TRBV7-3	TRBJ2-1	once	TGTGCCAGCAGCTTAACGGACAGGAGGGAGCAGTTCTTC	CASSLTDRREQFF
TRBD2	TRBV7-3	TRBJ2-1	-	TGTGCCAGCAGCTTATTGGCGGGGGACCCTCCCTACAATGAGCAGTTCTTC	CASSLLAGDPPYNEQFF
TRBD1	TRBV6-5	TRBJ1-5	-	TGTGCCAGCAGACGGGACAGACTTGAGCCCCAGCATTTT	CASRRDRLEPQHF
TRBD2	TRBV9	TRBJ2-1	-	TGTGCCAGCAGCGAGGCCCCTTCTAGCGGGGGCTCCTACAATGAGCAGTTCTTC	CASSEAPSSGGSYNEQFF
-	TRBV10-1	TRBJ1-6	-	TGCGCCAGCAGCACCGGACAGTATAATTCACCCCTCCACTTT	CASSTGQYNSPLHF
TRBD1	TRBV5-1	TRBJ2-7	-	TGCGCCAGCAGACGGGGACAGTCCTACGAGCAGTACTTC	CASRRGQSYEQYF
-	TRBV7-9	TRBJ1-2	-	TGTGCCAGCGGAACCGGAGATGGCTACACCTTC	CASGTGDGYTF
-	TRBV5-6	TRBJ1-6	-	TGTGCCAGCAGCCCCCGGGGCAGGGGAAATAATTCACCCCTCCACTTT	CASSPRGRGNNSPLHF
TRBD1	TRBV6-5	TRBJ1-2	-	TGTGCCAGCACTGCGGACAGGGGCACTATTGGCTACACCTTC	CASTADRGTIGYTF
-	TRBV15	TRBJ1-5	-	TGTGCCACCAGCTCCCAGGGGCGGCCCCAGCATTTT	CATSSQGRPQHF
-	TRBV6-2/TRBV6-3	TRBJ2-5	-	TGTGCCAGCAGTTACAGCAGCCGGGACCCAGAGACCCAGTACTTC	CASSYSSRDPETQYF
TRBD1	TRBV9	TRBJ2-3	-	TGTGCCATACAGGGGGCTAGCACAGATACGCAGTATTTT	CAIQGASTDTQYF
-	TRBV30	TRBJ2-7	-	TGTGCCTGGAGTGTACAGGTCGCCTACGAGCAGTACTTC	CAWSVQVAYEQYF
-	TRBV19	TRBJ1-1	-	TGTGCCAGTAGTATATCGAACAGCGGGAACACTGAAGCTTTCTTT	CASSISNSGNTEAFF
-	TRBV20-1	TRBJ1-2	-	TGCAGTGCTAGTATTAGATCCCAGGGATCTATTGGCTACACCTTC	CSASIRSQGSIGYTF
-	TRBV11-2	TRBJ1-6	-	TGTGCCAGCAGCCCATTAGAGGGACCTATATGGCCCTATAATTCACCCCTCCACTTT	CASSPLEGPIWPYNSPLHF
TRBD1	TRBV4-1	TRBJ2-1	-	TGCGCCAGCAGCCATCCGGGACAGAAATACAATGAGCAGTTCTTC	CASSHPGQKYNEQFF
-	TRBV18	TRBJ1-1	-	TGTGCCAGCTCACCAGCCTCCGTGCAGGACACTGAAGCTTTCTTT	CASSPASVQDTEAFF
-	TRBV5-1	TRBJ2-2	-	TGCGCCAGCAGCTTGGTCGGTAACACCGGGGAGCTGTTTTTT	CASSLVGNTGELFF
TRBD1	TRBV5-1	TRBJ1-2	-	TGCGCCAGCAGCTTGGCCAGGGACAGTAACTATGGCTACACCTTC	CASSLARDSNYGYTF
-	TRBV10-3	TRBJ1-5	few	TGTGCCATCAGTGAGGGAGCAGGGGTTCAGCCCCAGCATTTT	CAISEGAGVQPQHF
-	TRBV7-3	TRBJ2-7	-	TGTGCCAGCAGCCCCGGACAGTATAACTACGAGCAGTACTTC	CASSPGQYNYEQYF
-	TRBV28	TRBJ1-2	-	TGTGCCAGCAGTGGAAAAAGGGAATACGGCTACACCTTC	CASSGKREYGYTF
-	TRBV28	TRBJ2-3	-	TGTGCCAGCAGCCGAGCAGGTGAGGGCACAGATACGCAGTATTTT	CASSRAGEGTDTQYF
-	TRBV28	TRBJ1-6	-	TGTGCCAGCAGTTTCGGGGGGGGAAGCCTTGGTTCACCCCTCCACTTT	CASSFGGGSLGSPLHF
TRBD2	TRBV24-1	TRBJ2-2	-	TGTGCCACTGGGGGGGACCTCGGATCCGGGGAGCTGTTTTTT	CATGGDLGSGELFF
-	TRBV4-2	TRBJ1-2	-	TGTGCCAGCAGCCCCAGATCGGACAGCTATGGCTACACCTTC	CASSPRSDSYGYTF
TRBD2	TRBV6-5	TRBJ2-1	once	TGTGCCAGCAGTTACTACCGGGGAGGGAACAATGAGCAGTTCTTC	CASSYYRGGNNEQFF
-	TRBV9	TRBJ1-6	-	TGTGCCAGCAGCGCAAGGGGCGCTAATTCACCCCTCCACTTT	CASSARGANSPLHF
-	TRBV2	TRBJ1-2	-	TGTGCCAGCAGTGTAGGGAGGGAAGCTGGCTACACCTTC	CASSVGREAGYTF
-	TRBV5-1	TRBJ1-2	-	TGCGCCAGCAGCGTCCGGGACATCGACTATGGCTACACCTTC	CASSVRDIDYGYTF
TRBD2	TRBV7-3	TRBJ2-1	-	TGTGCCAGCAGCTTAACCATAGCGGGAGAGCCACAGTTCTTC	CASSLTIAGEPQFF
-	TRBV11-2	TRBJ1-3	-	TGTGCCAGCAGCCCTATAGAGAGGGGAAACACCATATATTTT	CASSPIERGNTIYF
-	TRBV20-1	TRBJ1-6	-	TGCAGTGCTAGTGAGAGGAGCTCCTATAATTCACCCCTCCACTTT	CSASERSSYNSPLHF
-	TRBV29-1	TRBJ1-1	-	TGCAGCGGGGGGATGAACACTGAAGCTTTCTTT	CSGGMNTEAFF